These 14 T cell receptor beta chains originate from one sample sequenced in a study of regulatory T cells in long-lasting Graves disease (dated by TCRdb to about 2021). The sample's time point, from its label and the paper: newly diagnosed GD, antithyroid drugs for less than 3 months. RNA was extracted from PBMCs in TRIzol for both TCR sequencing and RNA sequencing. Library construction relied on multiplex PCR. The listed sequencing device is Illumina HiSeq 4000. To build TCR beta libraries, CDR3 regions were amplified by Arm-PCR using iRepertoire HTBI primers. Using fastp at Q25 and MiXCR, TCRdb reprocessed the public reads and kept productive beta chains. One record per CDR3 amino acid sequence lists the most common genes and DNA. The table for this sample lists about 220,000 distinct CDR3 sequences; around 20% of them were counted only once. Jointly, the top ten make up 12% of the sample. These same records also appear under a second study, on T cells in Graves' hyperthyroidism and ophthalmopathy.

This material consisted of peripheral blood mononuclear cells (PBMCs), taken at new diagnosis, from a patient treated with antithyroid drugs. The receptor source for this set is a woman aged 25 to 39 with Graves disease. Donor details come from another sample of the same person, matched by shared clones.

This clonotype has more than one count but fewer than ten. The CDR3 nucleotides are TGTGCCAGCAGTTGGGACAGGGGTGAAAAACTGTTTTTT. It specifies CASSWDRGEKLFF. The V and J genes are TRBV2 and TRBJ1-4, with 10 nucleotides matching TRBD1. CDR1 SNHLY and CDR2 FYNNEI come from the germline V gene. The CDR3 sequence is 13 residues long. Germline trimming cut 5 bases from V and 7 bases from J; bases unmatched to any gene: 1.

There are many counts of this clonotype. J is TRBJ1-1 and V is TRBV11-2, with TRBD1 identical over 7 bases. The J segment lost 0 bases and the V segment lost 0 bases, leaving 7 bases of the junction unmatched. Looked up from germline, CDR1 is SGHAT and CDR2 is FQNNGV. The CDR3 extends over 17 amino acids. The CDR3 protein is CASSLDYRGYMNTEAFF. CDR3 DNA sequence: TGTGCCAGCAGCTTAGATTACAGGGGTTATATGAACACTGAAGCTTTCTTT.

As regards this clonotype: One junction end disagrees with the germline gene, perhaps due to a read error. For the CDR3, the DNA is TGCGCCAGCGGCCCTCGGGGGGACTCCTCTAGGCAGGTCTTC. Protein product: CASGPRGDSSRQVF. The genes are TRBV5-1 and TRBJ2-1, with 7 positions matching TRBD2. This CDR3 has 14 residues. CDR1 and CDR2 from the germline V gene are SGHRS and YFSETQ. The full variable domain, completed using reference TRBV5-1 and TRBJ2-1, is KAGVTQTPRYLIKTRGQQVTLSCSPISGHRSVSWYQQTPGQGLQFLFEYFSETQRNKGNFPGRFSGRQFSNSRSEMNVSTLELGDSALYLCASGPRGDSSRQVFGPGTRLTVL.

This clonotype was counted many times. J is TRBJ2-7 and V is TRBV4-2; tentative D call: TRBD2 (5 bases). This CDR3 has 15 amino acids. Germline V gene lookup returns CDR1 LGHNA and CDR2 YNFKEQ. The ends were cut back, 3 bases at V and 4 bases at J, with 16 bases in the middle. CDR3 nucleotides: TGTGCCAGCAGCCAGAACGGACTGGATGATTACGAGCAGTACTTC. Its translation: CASSQNGLDDYEQYF.

V is TRBV12-5 and J is TRBJ1-4, with 7 bases lining up with TRBD1. V shed 1 base and J 0 bases; nucleotides not matched to a gene: 2. CDR1 and CDR2 (germline): LGHNT, FRNRAP. The CDR3 totals 16 residues. CDR3 in DNA: TGTGCTAGTGGTTTGGGCGGGACAGCAACTAATGAAAAACTGTTTTTT. It specifies CASGLGGTATNEKLFF.

This clonotype was picked up many times. CDR3 protein: CASGSGAEGTQYF. DNA of the CDR3: TGTGCCTCGGGGAGCGGAGCAGAGGGGACCCAGTACTTC. The chain combines TRBV19 with TRBJ2-5; a possible D gene is TRBD2 (5 bases). The CDR3 spans 13 residues. CDR1 and CDR2 (germline): LNHDA, SQIVND (reference sequence). Trimming removed 11 bases from V and 7 bases from J, with 20 bases in between.

Concerning this clonotype: A far larger clone is one base from this, pointing to a likely read error. The genes are TRBV7-2 and TRBJ2-7; 7 nucleotides align to TRBD2. The germline V gene encodes CDR1 SGHTA and CDR2 FQGNSA. The CDR3 extends over 15 amino acids. CDR3 coding DNA: TGTGTCAGCAGGATCCGTCGGGAGGTCCCCTACGAGCAGTACTTC. Encoded protein: CVSRIRREVPYEQYF.

The chain links TRBV4-1 to TRBJ2-7; TRBD2 matches at 9 bases. This CDR3 comprises 17 residues. The V segment lost 0 bases and the J segment 0 bases; nucleotides outside the gene matches: 6. CDR1 is MGHRA, CDR2 YSYEKL, per germline. The CDR3 DNA reads as TGCGCCAGCAGCCAAGAGGGTAGCGGGGGTATCTCCTACGAGCAGTACTTC. This translates into CASSQEGSGGISYEQYF.

This chain uses TRBV11-2 with TRBJ2-1; no clear D gene. This CDR3 has 12 amino acids. V lost 4 bases and J lost 6, with 7 bases in between. Germline values: CDR1 SGHAT, CDR2 FQNNGV. The CDR3 sequence is CASSSDPNEQFF. The CDR3 bases are TGTGCCAGCAGCTCGGATCCCAATGAGCAGTTCTTC.

This clonotype was found many times. V is TRBV10-3 and J is TRBJ2-1; 7 bases map to TRBD1. The V segment lost 6 bases and the J segment 5 bases; nucleotides outside the gene matches: 7. The CDR3 is 14 amino acids. Looked up from germline, CDR1 is ENHRY and CDR2 is SYGVKD. CDR3 nucleotides: TGTGCCATCAGGGAACAGGGGACCCACAATGAGCAGTTCTTC. Encoded protein: CAIREQGTHNEQFF.

This clonotype occurred many times. The J gene is TRBJ1-3, the V gene TRBV6-1; unclear D gene. Germline V gives CDR1 MNHNS, CDR2 SASEGT. V was shortened by 5 bases and J by 0 bases, with 11 bases between the two germline ends. The CDR3 consists of 15 residues. The CDR3 sequence: CASSLKGRSGNTIYF. The CDR3, as DNA: TGTGCCAGCAGTCTTAAGGGCCGCTCTGGAAACACCATATATTTT.

This clonotype has ten or more counts. This chain joins TRBV19 and TRBJ2-3, with 7 bases lining up with TRBD2. The CDR3 runs 15 residues. The J segment lost 0 bases and the V segment lost 2 bases, leaving 2 bases of the junction unmatched. Germline lookup yields CDR1 LNHDA and CDR2 SQIVND (reference sequence). The CDR3: CASSISAGSTDTQYF. The CDR3 DNA sequence: TGTGCCAGTAGTATATCAGCGGGAAGCACAGATACGCAGTATTTT.

The V call is TRBV5-1, the J call TRBJ2-1; possibly TRBD2 for D (5 bases). Trimming stripped 6 bases from V and 2 bases from J, with 15 bases between. CDR1 is SGHRS, CDR2 YFSETQ, per germline. The CDR3 consists of 15 residues. Here the CDR3 DNA reads TGCGCCAGCAAACCGGGGAAGGAGGCCTACAATGAGCAGTTCTTC. It translates to CASKPGKEAYNEQFF. Supplemented by reference TRBV5-1 and TRBJ2-1, the full variable domain reads KAGVTQTPRYLIKTRGQQVTLSCSPISGHRSVSWYQQTPGQGLQFLFEYFSETQRNKGNFPGRFSGRQFSNSRSEMNVSTLELGDSALYLCASKPGKEAYNEQFFGPGTRLTVL.

Here the CDR3 reads CASSRLLARVIDEQFF. The CDR3 DNA follows: TGTGCCAGCAGCAGACTCCTAGCGAGAGTTATCGATGAGCAGTTCTTC. The V call is TRBV7-9, the J call TRBJ2-1; possibly TRBD2 for D (6 bases). The germline V gene has CDR1 SEHNR and CDR2 FQNEAQ (reference sequence). V lost 5 bases to trimming and J lost 8 bases, with 22 bases between them. This CDR3 region has 16 residues.